This T cell receptor (beta chain) emerged from a study of blood T cell repertoires in COVID-19. Study-level background: The cDNA or gDNA used as material had been derived from T cells, B-cell-depleted T cells, or PBMCs.

Source study methods: Reference gene primer amplification yielded estimated nucleated cell counts. This table comes from immunoSEQ multiplex PCR, and its TCRdb copy is limited to in-frame clones, with some not included. That table supplies the V and J calls and clone size; D and trimming were determined from the DNA. Of approximately 240,000 clones in the sample, about nine tenths were seen once. Participants came from fewer than 25 US areas, aged roughly 18 to 89 years. Donors were grouped by their self-reported clinical history. CDR1 is LNHDA and CDR2 is SQIVND in the germline V gene (reference sequence). The CDR3 totals 15 residues. V shed 5 bases and J shed 0 bases, with 11 bases lying between them.

The sequenced sample was PBMCs or T cells enriched from blood (not recorded which). The receptor comes from a woman in her 30s with acute COVID-19. This chain links TRBV19 with TRBJ1-5, with a weak D call TRBD1 (6 bases). The CDR3 spells CASSLGTSSNQPQHF. CDR3 nucleotide sequence: TGTGCCAGTAGTCTAGGGACAAGTAGCAATCAGCCCCAGCATTTT. The complete variable domain, with remaining parts taken from reference TRBV19 and TRBJ1-5, reads DGGITQSPKYLFRKEGQNVTLSCEQNLNHDAMYWYRQDPGQGLRLIYYSQIVNDFQKGDIAEGYSVSREKKESFPLTVTSAQKNPTAFYLCASSLGTSSNQPQHFGDGTRLSIL.